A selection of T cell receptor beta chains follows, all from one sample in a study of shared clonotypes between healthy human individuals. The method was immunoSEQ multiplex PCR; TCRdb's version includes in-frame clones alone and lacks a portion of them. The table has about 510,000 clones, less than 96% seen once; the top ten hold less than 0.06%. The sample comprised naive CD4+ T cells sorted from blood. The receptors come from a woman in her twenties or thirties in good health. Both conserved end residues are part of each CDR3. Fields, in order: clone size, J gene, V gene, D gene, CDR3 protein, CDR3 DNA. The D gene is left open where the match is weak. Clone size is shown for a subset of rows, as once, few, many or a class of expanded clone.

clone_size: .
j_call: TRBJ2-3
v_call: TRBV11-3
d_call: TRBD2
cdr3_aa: CASGTSGSRTQYF
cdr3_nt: TGTGCCAGCGGGACTAGCGGGAGTCGGACGCAGTATTTT

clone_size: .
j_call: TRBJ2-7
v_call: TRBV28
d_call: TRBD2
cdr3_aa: CATRRLAGLTYEQYF
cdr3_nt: TGTGCCACCCGAAGACTAGCGGGCTTAACCTACGAGCAGTACTTC

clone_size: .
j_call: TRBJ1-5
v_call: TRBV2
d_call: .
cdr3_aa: CASRMDSFNQPQHF
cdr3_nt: TGTGCCAGCAGAATGGACAGCTTCAATCAGCCCCAGCATTTT

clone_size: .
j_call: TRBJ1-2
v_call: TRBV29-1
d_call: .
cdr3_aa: CSVEGPGQIYGYTF
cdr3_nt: TGCAGCGTTGAAGGTCCAGGACAGATCTATGGCTACACCTTC

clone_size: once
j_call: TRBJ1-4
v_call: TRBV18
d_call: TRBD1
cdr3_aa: CASSQGTGPFTNEKLFF
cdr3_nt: TGTGCCAGCTCGCAAGGGACAGGGCCCTTCACTAATGAAAAACTGTTTTTT

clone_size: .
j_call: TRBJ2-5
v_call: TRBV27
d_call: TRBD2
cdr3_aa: CASSLTGTSGIQETQYF
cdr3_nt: TGTGCCAGCAGCCTTACCGGGACTAGCGGGATCCAAGAGACCCAGTACTTC

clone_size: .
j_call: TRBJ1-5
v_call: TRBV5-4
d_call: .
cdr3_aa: CASSPGPNQPQHF
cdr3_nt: TGTGCCAGCAGCCCCGGACCGAATCAGCCCCAGCATTTT

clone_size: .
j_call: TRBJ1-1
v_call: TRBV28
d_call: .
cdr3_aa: CASSLPQGPGTEAFF
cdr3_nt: TGTGCCAGCAGTTTACCTCAGGGGCCGGGGACTGAAGCTTTCTTT

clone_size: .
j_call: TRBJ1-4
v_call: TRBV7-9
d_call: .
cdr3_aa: CASSSRLQESEKLFF
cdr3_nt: TGTGCCAGCAGCTCAAGGCTACAGGAAAGTGAAAAACTGTTTTTT

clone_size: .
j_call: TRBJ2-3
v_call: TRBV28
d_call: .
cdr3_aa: CASRKASDTQYF
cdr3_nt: TGTGCCAGCAGGAAAGCGTCAGATACGCAGTATTTT